This T cell receptor (beta chain) was identified during a study of T cell repertoires in cytomegalovirus infection. TCRdb reanalysed the reads using MiXCR and keeps one entry per CDR3 protein. The table includes about 220,000 distinct CDR3 sequences, approximately 38% detected once. V trimming: 3 bases; J trimming: 5 bases; junction bases outside the gene matches: 1. CDR3 size: 15 residues. Germline assignment: CDR1 SGHAT and CDR2 FQDESV (reference sequence). A word on this clonotype: As yet, its antigen is unknown.

The TCR sequence derives from a human donor in good health (CMV status not recorded). Some clones in this sample may be carry-over from other donors' samples. The sample here was CD8+ T cells from cultured PBMCs, taken from culture after CMV antigen stimulation. The chain couples TRBV11-1 to TRBJ2-1; 13 positions match TRBD2. As DNA, the CDR3 is TGTGCCAGCAGCTTTACTAGCGGGGGGGACAATGAGCAGTTCTTC. Translated, it gives CASSFTSGGDNEQFF.